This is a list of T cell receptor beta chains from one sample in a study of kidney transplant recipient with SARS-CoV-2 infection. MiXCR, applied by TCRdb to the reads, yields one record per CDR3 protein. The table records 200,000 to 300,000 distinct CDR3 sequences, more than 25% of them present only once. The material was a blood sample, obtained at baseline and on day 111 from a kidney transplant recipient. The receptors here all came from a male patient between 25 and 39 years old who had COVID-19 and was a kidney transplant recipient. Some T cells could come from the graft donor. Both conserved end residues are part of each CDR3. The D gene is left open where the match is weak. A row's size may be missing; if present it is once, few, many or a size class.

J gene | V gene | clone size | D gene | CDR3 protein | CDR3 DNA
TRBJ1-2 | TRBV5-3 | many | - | CARTDLVVRKTYGYTF | TGTGCCAGAACCGACTTAGTGGTGAGAAAGACCTATGGCTACACCTTC
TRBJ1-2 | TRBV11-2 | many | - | CASSERLTSRKTYGYTF | TGTGCCAGCAGCGAAAGGTTAACAAGCAGAAAGACCTATGGCTACACCTTC
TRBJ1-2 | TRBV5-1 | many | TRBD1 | CASSGAAQGAGAGYTF | TGCGCCAGCAGCGGGGCGGCTCAGGGGGCAGGCGCTGGCTACACCTTC
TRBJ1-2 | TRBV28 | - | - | CATDEGAPARGYTF | TGTGCCACCGACGAAGGGGCACCCGCGCGCGGCTACACCTTC
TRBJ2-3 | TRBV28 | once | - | CVSSSGQSTDTQYF | TGTGTCAGCTCTAGCGGACAGAGCACAGATACGCAGTATTTT
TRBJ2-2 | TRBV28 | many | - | CASSRQAGRTGELFF | TGTGCCAGCAGTCGTCAGGCGGGTCGCACCGGGGAGCTGTTTTTT
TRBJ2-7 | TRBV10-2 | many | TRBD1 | CAVLGTGNEQYF | TGCGCCGTCCTGGGGACAGGTAACGAGCAGTACTTC
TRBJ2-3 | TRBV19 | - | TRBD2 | CASSKGTSGGSVDTQYF | TGTGCCAGTAGTAAGGGGACTAGCGGCGGTTCGGTAGATACGCAGTATTTT
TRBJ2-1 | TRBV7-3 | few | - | CASSSTRAAYNEQFF | TGTGCCAGCAGCTCGACCCGCGCGGCTTACAATGAGCAGTTCTTC
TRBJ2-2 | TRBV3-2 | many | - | CASSQGRLGELFF | TGTGCCAGCAGCCAAGGAAGGTTAGGGGAGCTGTTTTTT
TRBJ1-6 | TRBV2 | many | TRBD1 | CASSATGVREPLHF | TGTGCCAGCAGCGCCACAGGGGTTCGTGAGCCCCTCCACTTT
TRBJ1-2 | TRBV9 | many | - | CASCSRYSRKTYGYTF | TGTGCCAGCTGTTCAAGGTACTCAAGAAAGACCTATGGCTACACCTTC
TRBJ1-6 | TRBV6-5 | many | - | CASRVMFNNSPLHF | TGTGCCAGCAGAGTAATGTTCAATAATTCACCCCTCCACTTT
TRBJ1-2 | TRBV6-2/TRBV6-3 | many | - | CASSKRICIGKTYGYTF | TGTGCCAGCAGTAAGAGGATCTGCATCGGAAAGACCTATGGCTACACCTTC
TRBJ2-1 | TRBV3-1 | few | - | CASSFSSGLYNEQFF | TGTGCCAGCAGCTTCTCCAGCGGACTCTACAATGAGCAGTTCTTC
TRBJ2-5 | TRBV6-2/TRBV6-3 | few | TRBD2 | CASSGLALRETQYF | TGTGCCAGCTCCGGACTAGCTTTGAGGGAGACCCAGTACTTC
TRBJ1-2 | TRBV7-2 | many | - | CASSRQYRDGKTYGYTF | TGTGCCAGCAGCCGCCAATACAGAGACGGAAAGACCTATGGCTACACCTTC
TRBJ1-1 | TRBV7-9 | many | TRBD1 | CASSLSGDRDEAFF | TGTGCCAGCAGCTTATCGGGGGACAGGGATGAAGCTTTCTTT
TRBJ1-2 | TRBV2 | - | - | CASSAFPYRWKTYGYTF | TGTGCCAGCAGTGCGTTTCCTTACCGATGGAAGACCTATGGCTACACCTTC
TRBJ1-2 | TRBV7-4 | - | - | CASSLRDSARKTYGITF | TGTGCCAGCAGCCTACGGGATTCAGCTCGAAAGACCTATGGCATCACCTTC